Each of the 8 T cell receptor beta chains below was sequenced from the same sample in a study of early T cells in non-severe SARS-CoV-2 infection. TCRdb ran MiXCR on the 5' RACE reads and lists one entry per CDR3 protein. This sample has around 30,000 distinct CDR3 sequences, with about 5.3% found just once. Sequencing was done on a sample of whole blood. The receptors were sampled from an adult who was a healthcare worker with PCR-confirmed SARS-CoV-2 infection or an uninfected control (not recorded which).

This clonotype appeared a few times. This chain connects TRBV19 to TRBJ1-5; TRBD1 aligns across 9 bases. With V trimmed by 11 bases and J by 5 bases, 10 bases remained unmatched. Per germline, CDR1 LNHDA and CDR2 SQIVND (reference sequence). The CDR3 is 14 residues long. The CDR3 protein is CAAGRTGDDQPQHF. DNA for the CDR3: TGTGCCGCCGGTCGGACAGGGGACGATCAGCCCCAGCATTTT. The whole variable domain, remainder taken from reference TRBV19 and TRBJ1-5, is DGGITQSPKYLFRKEGQNVTLSCEQNLNHDAMYWYRQDPGQGLRLIYYSQIVNDFQKGDIAEGYSVSREKKESFPLTVTSAQKNPTAFYLCAAGRTGDDQPQHFGDGTRLSIL.

This clonotype was counted at least ten times. The chain is built from TRBV6-2 or TRBV6-3 and TRBJ1-2, with unresolved D. The germline V gene encodes CDR1 MNHEY and CDR2 SVGEGT. The V end lost 10 bases, the J end lost 7 bases, and 22 bases lay between the germline ends. This CDR3 has 14 residues. The CDR3 DNA follows: TGTGCCACCACCTTCCGACACTCGATTGGTGGCTACACCTTC. Translating gives CATTFRHSIGGYTF.

The table lists this clonotype with many counts. This chain links TRBV6-6 with TRBJ2-6; the D gene is possibly TRBD1 (6 bases). CDR1 MNHNY and CDR2 SVGAGI come from the germline V gene (reference sequence). V was clipped by 2 bases and J by 0 bases, with 14 bases between them. The CDR3 contains 18 residues. The CDR3: CASSYARTVSSGANVLTF. CDR3 bases: TGTGCCAGCAGTTACGCCCGGACAGTCAGCTCTGGGGCCAACGTCCTGACTTTC.

The chain is built from TRBV7-9 and TRBJ1-4, with 7 bases identical to TRBD1. CDR1 is SEHNR, CDR2 FQNEAQ, per germline (reference sequence). CDR3 length: 15 residues. With V trimmed by 3 bases and J by 1 base, 2 bases remained unmatched. Written as DNA, the CDR3 is TGTGCCAGCAGCTTTCAGGGGGGAACTAATGAAAAACTGTTTTTT. Amino acids: CASSFQGGTNEKLFF.

Ten or more counts support this clonotype. This chain joins TRBV24-1 and TRBJ1-2; D may be TRBD1 (6 bases). The germline V gene encodes CDR1 KGHDR and CDR2 SFDVKD. The germline V and J ends were trimmed by 4 bases and 5 bases, with 16 bases remaining between them. The CDR3 loop spans 15 amino acids. This CDR3 is CATSDAGVGLYGYTF. The CDR3 DNA follows: TGTGCCACCAGTGACGCAGGGGTAGGACTATATGGCTACACCTTC.

This clonotype occurred many times. V is TRBV18 and J is TRBJ1-1; 7 bases map to TRBD1. The V gene's germline CDR1 is KGHSH and CDR2 LQKENI. V lost 5 bases, J lost 11 bases, and 11 bases stayed unmatched. This CDR3 has 13 amino acids. The CDR3 region is CASSGTEGDYAFF. Here the CDR3 DNA reads TGTGCCAGCTCAGGGACAGAGGGTGACTACGCTTTCTTT.

This clonotype turned up a few times. The chain joins TRBV6-1 to TRBJ2-4; TRBD1 matches at 8 bases. The CDR3 has 13 residues. Germline V gives CDR1 MNHNS, CDR2 SASEGT. V lost 8 bases to trimming and J lost 7 bases; unmatched junction nucleotides: 7. CDR3 sequence: CASADRGINIQYF. The DNA of the CDR3 is TGTGCCAGCGCTGACAGGGGAATCAACATTCAGTACTTC.

This clonotype has ten or more counts. V and J are TRBV7-8 and TRBJ2-1, with D perhaps given as TRBD1 or TRBD2 (6 bases each). The CDR3 extends over 14 amino acids. Trimming took 5 bases from V and 7 from J, leaving 15 bases between them. In germline, CDR1 is SGHVS, CDR2 FQNEAQ. CDR3 region: CASSLRGGSNEQFF. CDR3 sequence (DNA): TGTGCCAGCAGCCTCAGGGGAGGCTCGAATGAGCAGTTCTTC. The variable domain in full, with the rest retrieved from reference TRBV7-8 and TRBJ2-1, is GAGVSQSPRYKVAKRGQDVALRCDPISGHVSLFWYQQALGQGPEFLTYFQNEAQLDKSGLPSDRFFAERPEGSVSTLKIQRTQQEDSAVYLCASSLRGGSNEQFFGPGTRLTVL.